The clone carrying this TCR beta chain has ten or more counts. Its antigen is as yet unknown. This sample is drawn from a study of T-cell reconstitution after alpha-beta-depleted transplantation in children. Overall study results and limits: One year after transplant, T-cell counts and diversity came mostly from newly produced T cells. Reportedly, only several hundred clones from non-depleted graft cells drove alpha-beta T-cell counts at about two months.

For TCRbeta, the library was prepared with unique molecular identifiers. TCRdb analysed the PCR reads with MiXCR anew, one entry per CDR3 protein. The data show tens of thousands of distinct CDR3 sequences, with roughly 4.9% seen just once and approximately 17% held by the top ten. V lost 6 bases to trimming and J lost 0 bases; unmatched junction nucleotides: 4. CDR1 MNHNS and CDR2 SASEGT come from the germline V gene. The CDR3 has 14 amino acids. The source was PBMCs, mostly from graft donor cells, collected 180 days after TCRalphabeta/CD19-depleted stem cell transplant. The genes are TRBV6-1 and TRBJ1-2; 7 bases are shared with TRBD1. The receptor comes from a boy in the first two years of life who had a stem cell transplant for acute myeloid leukemia, so the T cells may come from the graft donor. CDR3 residues: CASRAGGPNYGYTF. The CDR3 nucleotides are TGTGCCAGCAGAGCAGGGGGGCCTAACTATGGCTACACCTTC.